These T cell receptor beta chains were read from a single sample in a study of metastatic and nonmetastatic thyroid tumors. TCRdb re-called clones from the PCR reads using MiXCR. The sample contains about 30,000 clones, roughly 3.7% of which appear only once. Input material: blood. The receptors were gathered from a female donor with papillary thyroid cancer or a benign thyroid nodule (not recorded which). Some clones in this sample may be carry-over from other donors' samples. Both conserved end residues are part of each CDR3. A D gene is named only where the DNA matches it firmly. The size of a clone is reported for some rows only, either as once, few or many, or as a class for expanded clones.

d_call: TRBD1
clone_size: many
j_call: TRBJ1-1
v_call: TRBV11-2
cdr3_aa: CASRRTGQTFRKTEAFF
cdr3_nt: TGTGCCAGCAGAAGGACAGGGCAGACCTTCCGTAAAACTGAAGCTTTCTTT

d_call: TRBD1
clone_size: many
j_call: TRBJ2-7
v_call: TRBV20-1
cdr3_aa: CSAGNRGTYEQYF
cdr3_nt: TGCAGTGCTGGGAACAGGGGTACCTACGAGCAGTACTTC

d_call: -
clone_size: medium-sized
j_call: TRBJ2-3
v_call: TRBV6-1
cdr3_aa: CASSVTDTQYF
cdr3_nt: TGTGCCAGCAGCGTCACAGATACGCAGTATTTT

d_call: TRBD1
clone_size: few
j_call: TRBJ2-7
v_call: TRBV25-1
cdr3_aa: CASSVLTGLWYDQYF
cdr3_nt: TGTGCCAGCAGTGTGCTGACAGGGTTGTGGTACGATCAGTACTTC

d_call: -
clone_size: few
j_call: TRBJ2-2
v_call: TRBV7-9
cdr3_aa: CASSSHSGLRTGELFF
cdr3_nt: TGTGCCAGCAGCTCGCACTCCGGTCTCCGCACCGGGGAGCTGTTTTTT

d_call: -
clone_size: few
j_call: TRBJ1-3
v_call: TRBV28
cdr3_aa: CASRKGSGNTIYF
cdr3_nt: TGTGCCAGCAGGAAAGGTTCTGGGAACACCATATATTTT

d_call: -
clone_size: few
j_call: TRBJ1-5
v_call: TRBV28
cdr3_aa: CASTQPRGPQHF
cdr3_nt: TGTGCCAGCACCCAGCCGAGGGGGCCCCAGCATTTT

d_call: TRBD1
clone_size: many
j_call: TRBJ1-4
v_call: TRBV28
cdr3_aa: CASSLGTGSEKLFF
cdr3_nt: TGTGCCAGCAGTTTGGGGACAGGGAGTGAAAAACTGTTTTTT

d_call: -
clone_size: few
j_call: TRBJ1-5
v_call: TRBV20-1
cdr3_aa: CSASASPGTKDQPQHF
cdr3_nt: TGCAGTGCTAGCGCGAGCCCCGGGACAAAGGACCAGCCCCAGCATTTT

d_call: -
clone_size: -
j_call: TRBJ1-2
v_call: TRBV27
cdr3_aa: CATRSAVQPPGGYTF
cdr3_nt: TGTGCCACCAGATCGGCCGTACAGCCCCCCGGTGGCTACACCTTC

d_call: -
clone_size: -
j_call: TRBJ1-2
v_call: TRBV15
cdr3_aa: CATSYGGRKNYGYTF
cdr3_nt: TGTGCCACCTCCTATGGGGGGAGGAAGAACTATGGCTACACCTTC

d_call: -
clone_size: -
j_call: TRBJ2-1
v_call: TRBV20-1
cdr3_aa: CSADWGYDSYNEQFF
cdr3_nt: TGCAGTGCCGATTGGGGCTATGATTCCTACAATGAGCAGTTCTTC

d_call: -
clone_size: -
j_call: TRBJ1-4
v_call: TRBV19
cdr3_aa: CASSTGGANEKLFF
cdr3_nt: TGTGCCAGTAGTACGGGGGGAGCTAATGAAAAACTGTTTTTT

d_call: -
clone_size: many
j_call: TRBJ1-6
v_call: TRBV7-9
cdr3_aa: CASSLEQGNSPLHF
cdr3_nt: TGTGCCAGCAGCTTAGAACAGGGTAATTCACCCCTCCACTTT

d_call: TRBD1
clone_size: many
j_call: TRBJ1-2
v_call: TRBV25-1
cdr3_aa: CASSFRTGYGYTF
cdr3_nt: TGTGCCAGCAGTTTTAGGACAGGATATGGCTACACCTTC

d_call: -
clone_size: few
j_call: TRBJ1-6
v_call: TRBV6-5
cdr3_aa: CASSYHPGGGGNSPLHF
cdr3_nt: TGTGCCAGCAGTTACCACCCGGGTGGGGGTGGAAATTCACCCCTCCACTTT

d_call: TRBD1
clone_size: few
j_call: TRBJ1-5
v_call: TRBV28
cdr3_aa: CASRSPGRGLEEPQHF
cdr3_nt: TGTGCCAGCAGGTCGCCTGGCAGGGGGCTAGAAGAGCCCCAGCATTTT

d_call: TRBD2
clone_size: many
j_call: TRBJ2-1
v_call: TRBV28
cdr3_aa: CASTLTTSGSSGDEQFF
cdr3_nt: TGTGCCAGCACCCTTACTACTAGCGGGAGTTCCGGGGATGAGCAGTTCTTC

d_call: TRBD1
clone_size: few
j_call: TRBJ1-1
v_call: TRBV12-3/TRBV12-4
cdr3_aa: CASSPGGHSPTEAFF
cdr3_nt: TGTGCCAGCAGTCCAGGGGGACATTCCCCCACTGAAGCTTTCTTT

d_call: -
clone_size: medium-sized
j_call: TRBJ1-2
v_call: TRBV6-1
cdr3_aa: CASRGANYGYTF
cdr3_nt: TGTGCCAGCAGGGGGGCCAACTATGGCTACACCTTC

d_call: -
clone_size: few
j_call: TRBJ2-3
v_call: TRBV6-1
cdr3_aa: CASSDFLSSTDTQYF
cdr3_nt: TGTGCCAGCAGTGATTTTCTTTCTAGCACAGATACGCAGTATTTT

d_call: TRBD1
clone_size: few
j_call: TRBJ1-1
v_call: TRBV10-2
cdr3_aa: CASSEQGVDTEAFF
cdr3_nt: TGCGCCAGCAGTGAGCAGGGGGTGGACACTGAAGCTTTCTTT

d_call: -
clone_size: -
j_call: TRBJ1-2
v_call: TRBV20-1
cdr3_aa: CSARFQAYGYTF
cdr3_nt: TGCAGTGCTAGATTCCAGGCCTATGGCTACACCTTC

d_call: -
clone_size: many
j_call: TRBJ1-6
v_call: TRBV11-3
cdr3_aa: CASSPSFDSPLHF
cdr3_nt: TGTGCCAGCAGCCCCTCTTTCGATTCACCCCTCCACTTT

d_call: -
clone_size: many
j_call: TRBJ1-2
v_call: TRBV5-1
cdr3_aa: CASSLAPQGFYYGYTF
cdr3_nt: TGCGCCAGCAGCTTGGCCCCACAGGGTTTCTACTATGGCTACACCTTC

d_call: TRBD1
clone_size: -
j_call: TRBJ2-3
v_call: TRBV6-1
cdr3_aa: CASSEERGTGGRPSTDTQYF
cdr3_nt: TGTGCCAGCAGTGAAGAGAGAGGGACAGGGGGCCGGCCGAGCACAGATACGCAGTATTTT